Below, 9 T cell receptor beta chains from the same sample are listed, as sequenced in a study of T cell repertoires in cytomegalovirus infection. In TCRdb, the reads were re-called with MiXCR into one record per CDR3 protein. The sample records under 200,000 distinct CDR3 sequences, 8.5% to 10% being singletons. Sequencing input: PBMCs. All receptors derive from a human donor in good health (CMV status not recorded). Some clones in this sample may be carry-over from other donors' samples.

This sequence joins TRBV29-1 and TRBJ1-2, with a weak D call TRBD1 (6 bases). V shed 7 bases and J shed 5 bases, with 11 bases lying between them. This CDR3 has 11 amino acids. CDR1 is SQVTM and CDR2 is ANQGSEA in the germline V gene. CDR3 residues: CSARDTYGYTF. Here the CDR3 DNA reads TGCAGCGCCCGGGACACTTATGGCTACACCTTC.

The V call is TRBV9, the J call TRBJ2-1, with D perhaps TRBD2 (6 bases). CDR3 length: 14 residues. CDR1 and CDR2 (germline): SGDLS, YYNGEE. The V end was cut by 4 bases, the J end by 6 bases, with 14 bases between. CDR3 sequence (DNA): TGTGCCAGCAGCCCCCCCCCGGGAGCCAATGAGCAGTTCTTC. Translation: CASSPPPGANEQFF.

This clonotype appeared many times. This chain joins TRBV7-8 and TRBJ1-5; 7 nucleotides agree with TRBD1. Germline assignment: CDR1 SGHVS and CDR2 FQNEAQ. Trimming removed 1 base from V and 5 bases from J; junction bases left unmatched: 2. CDR3 length: 14 residues. The CDR3 DNA is TGTGCCAGCAGCTTAGACAGGGGCGATCAGCCCCAGCATTTT. The encoded protein is CASSLDRGDQPQHF.

Many counts were recorded for this clonotype. The junction departs from the called germline gene at one end, perhaps through a read error. The chain joins TRBV10-3 to TRBJ2-1; 9 nucleotides line up with TRBD2. The length of the CDR3 is 14 residues. The V gene's germline CDR1 is ENHRY and CDR2 SYGVKD. The CDR3 DNA reads TGCCCGTGCAGACTAGCGGAAAACTACAATGAGCAGTTCTTC. It is translated as CPCRLAENYNEQFF.

This clonotype was counted ten times or more. The J gene is TRBJ2-1, the V gene TRBV29-1; 9 bases align to TRBD2. The CDR3 is 15 amino acids. Germline CDR1 reads SQVTM; CDR2 reads ANQGSEA. V lost 4 bases and J lost 7; bases outside the gene matches: 11. CDR3 in DNA: TGCAGCGTTGTAGGGCCCAGCGGGAGGAGGAATGAGCAGTTCTTC. Amino acid sequence: CSVVGPSGRRNEQFF.

There are many counts of this clonotype. This chain connects TRBV28 to TRBJ1-1; no reliable D call. V lost 6 bases to trimming and J lost 8 bases, with 16 bases between them. The CDR3 is 13 amino acids. CDR1 is MDHEN, CDR2 SYDVKM, per germline. CDR3 amino acids: CASSRVYGGEAFF. The CDR3 DNA reads TGTGCCAGCAGCCGAGTTTACGGCGGCGAAGCTTTCTTT.

This clonotype was seen many times. V usage is TRBV7-2 and J usage is TRBJ2-2, with D perhaps matching TRBD1 (5 bases). Trimming pared 5 bases from V and 8 bases from J, leaving 12 bases between. The CDR3 totals 13 residues. Germline CDR1 is SGHTA and CDR2 is FQGNSA. The CDR3 bases are TGTGCCAGCAGCCGATTACGGACAGGGGAGCTGTTTTTT. It specifies CASSRLRTGELFF. Full variable domain (rest looked up from reference TRBV7-2 and TRBJ2-2): GAGVSQSPSNKVTEKGKDVELRCDPISGHTALYWYRQSLGQGLEFLIYFQGNSAPDKSGLPSDRFSAERTGGSVSTLTIQRTQQEDSAVYLCASSRLRTGELFFGEGSRLTVL.

This clonotype has a count of ten or more. This rearrangement joins TRBV25-1 to TRBJ2-7, with unresolved D. The CDR3 totals 11 residues. V was clipped by 2 bases and J by 5 bases, with 4 bases between them. From germline, CDR1 is MGHDK and CDR2 SYGVNS. The CDR3 sequence: CASSEGHEQYF. The CDR3 DNA is TGTGCCAGCAGTGAAGGCCACGAGCAGTACTTC.

This clonotype has just a few counts. The gene calls are TRBV27 and TRBJ2-1; a weak D match, TRBD1 (5 bases). The germline V gene has CDR1 MNHEY and CDR2 SMNVEV (reference sequence). With 6 bases removed from V and 9 bases from J, the gap between germline ends came to 12 bases. The CDR3 runs to 12 residues. This CDR3 reads CASRGLSFEQFF. DNA of the CDR3: TGTGCCAGCAGGGGGCTGAGTTTTGAGCAGTTCTTC.